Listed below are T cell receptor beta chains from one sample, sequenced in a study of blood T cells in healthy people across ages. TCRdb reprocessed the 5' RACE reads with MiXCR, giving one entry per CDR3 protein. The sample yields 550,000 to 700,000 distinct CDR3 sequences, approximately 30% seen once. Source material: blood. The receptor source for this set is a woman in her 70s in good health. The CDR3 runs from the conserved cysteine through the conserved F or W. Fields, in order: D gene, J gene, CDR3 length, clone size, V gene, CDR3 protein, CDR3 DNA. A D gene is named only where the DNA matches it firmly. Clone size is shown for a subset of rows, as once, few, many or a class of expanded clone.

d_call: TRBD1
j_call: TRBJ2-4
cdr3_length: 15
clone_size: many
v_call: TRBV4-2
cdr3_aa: CASSQDRGQGRVQYF
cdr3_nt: TGTGCCAGCAGCCAAGACCGCGGACAGGGGCGGGTTCAGTACTTC

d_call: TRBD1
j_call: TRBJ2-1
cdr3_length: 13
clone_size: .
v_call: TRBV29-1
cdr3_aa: CSVSMTGGNEQFF
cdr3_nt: TGCAGCGTATCGATGACAGGGGGAAATGAGCAGTTCTTC

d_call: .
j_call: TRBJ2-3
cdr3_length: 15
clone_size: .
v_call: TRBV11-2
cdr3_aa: CASSLLLAKADTQYF
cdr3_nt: TGTGCCAGCAGCTTACTACTAGCCAAGGCAGATACGCAGTATTTT

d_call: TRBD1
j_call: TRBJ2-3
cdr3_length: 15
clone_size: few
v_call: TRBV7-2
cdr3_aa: CASSSDRGLGFTQYF
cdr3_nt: TGTGCCAGCAGCTCAGACAGGGGTTTAGGATTTACGCAGTATTTT

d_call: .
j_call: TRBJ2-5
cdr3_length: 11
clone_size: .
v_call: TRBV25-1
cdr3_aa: CASSGGVTQYF
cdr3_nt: TGTGCCAGCAGTGGAGGGGTGACCCAGTACTTC

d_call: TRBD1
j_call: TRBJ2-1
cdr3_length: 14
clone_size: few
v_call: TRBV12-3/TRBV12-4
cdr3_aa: CASSWDRGANEQFF
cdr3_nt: TGTGCCAGCAGTTGGGACAGGGGGGCCAATGAGCAGTTCTTC

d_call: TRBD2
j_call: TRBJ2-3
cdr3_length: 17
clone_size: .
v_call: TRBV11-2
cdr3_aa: CASSLAPRSGGADTQYF
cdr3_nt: TGTGCCAGCAGCTTAGCTCCTCGTAGCGGGGGCGCAGATACGCAGTATTTT

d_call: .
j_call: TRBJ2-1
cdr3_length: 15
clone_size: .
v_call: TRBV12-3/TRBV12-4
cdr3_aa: CASSLWGHSYNEQFF
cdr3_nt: TGTGCCAGCAGTTTGTGGGGGCACTCCTACAATGAGCAGTTCTTC

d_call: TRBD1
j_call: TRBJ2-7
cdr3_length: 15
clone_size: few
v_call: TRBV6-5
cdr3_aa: CASSPADRGLYEQYF
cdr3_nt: TGTGCCAGCAGTCCTGCGGACAGGGGCCTCTACGAGCAGTACTTC

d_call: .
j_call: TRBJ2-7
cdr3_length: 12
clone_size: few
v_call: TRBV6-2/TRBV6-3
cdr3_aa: CASRQDSYEQYF
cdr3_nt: TGTGCCAGCAGGCAAGACAGCTACGAGCAGTACTTC

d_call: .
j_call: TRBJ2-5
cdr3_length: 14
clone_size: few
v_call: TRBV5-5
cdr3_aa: CASSLAPYQETQYF
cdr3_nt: TGTGCCAGCAGCTTGGCCCCCTACCAAGAGACCCAGTACTTC

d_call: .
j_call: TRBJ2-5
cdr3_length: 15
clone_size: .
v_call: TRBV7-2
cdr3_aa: CASSLGSQGQETQYF
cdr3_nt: TGTGCCAGCAGCTTGGGATCCCAGGGACAAGAGACCCAGTACTTC

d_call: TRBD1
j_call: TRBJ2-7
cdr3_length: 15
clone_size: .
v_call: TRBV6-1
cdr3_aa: CAGSGGQGGTYEQYF
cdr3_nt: TGTGCCGGCAGTGGGGGACAGGGAGGAACGTACGAGCAGTACTTC

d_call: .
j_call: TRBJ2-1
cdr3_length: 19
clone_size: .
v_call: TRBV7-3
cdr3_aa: CASSSPPGTPARGYNEQFF
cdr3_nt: TGTGCCAGCAGCTCCCCGCCGGGGACACCAGCTCGAGGCTACAATGAGCAGTTCTTC

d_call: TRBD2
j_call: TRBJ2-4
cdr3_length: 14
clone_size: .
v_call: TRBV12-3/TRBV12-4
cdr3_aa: CASSSSGGPNIQYF
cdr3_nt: TGTGCCAGCAGTTCTAGCGGGGGGCCCAACATTCAGTACTTC

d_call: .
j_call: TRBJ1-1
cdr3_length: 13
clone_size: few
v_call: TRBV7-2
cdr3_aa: CASSLQDNTEAFF
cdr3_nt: TGTGCCAGCAGCCTCCAGGACAACACTGAAGCTTTCTTT

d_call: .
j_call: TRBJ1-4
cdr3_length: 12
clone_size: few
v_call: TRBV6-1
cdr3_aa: CASSEEGRKLFF
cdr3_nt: TGTGCCAGCAGTGAAGAGGGGAGAAAACTGTTTTTT

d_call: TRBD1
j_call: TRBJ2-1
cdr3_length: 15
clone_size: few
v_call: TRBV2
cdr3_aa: CASSEQGAGIGEQFF
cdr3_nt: TGTGCCAGCAGTGAACAGGGGGCGGGTATAGGTGAGCAGTTCTTC

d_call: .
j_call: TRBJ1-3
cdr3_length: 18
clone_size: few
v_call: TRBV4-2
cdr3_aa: CASSQEVVGSVSGNTIYF
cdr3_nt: TGTGCCAGCAGCCAAGAAGTGGTAGGATCAGTTTCTGGAAACACCATATATTTT

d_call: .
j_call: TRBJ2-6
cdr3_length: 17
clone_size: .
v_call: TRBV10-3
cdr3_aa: CAISGSKAGVGANVLTF
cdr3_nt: TGTGCCATCAGTGGGTCGAAGGCAGGGGTCGGGGCCAACGTCCTGACTTTC

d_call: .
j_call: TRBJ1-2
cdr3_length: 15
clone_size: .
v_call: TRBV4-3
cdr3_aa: CASSHNPPENYGYTF
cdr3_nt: TGCGCCAGCAGCCATAATCCCCCGGAGAACTATGGCTACACCTTC

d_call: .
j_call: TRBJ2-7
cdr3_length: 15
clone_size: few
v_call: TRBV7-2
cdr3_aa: CASSLEGGGRTWQYF
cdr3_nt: TGTGCCAGCAGCTTAGAGGGAGGGGGCCGAACTTGGCAGTACTTC

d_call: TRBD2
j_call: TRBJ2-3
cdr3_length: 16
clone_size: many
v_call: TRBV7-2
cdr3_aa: CASSLPRGGPTDTQYF
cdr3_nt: TGTGCCAGCAGCTTACCACGCGGGGGGCCTACTGATACGCAGTATTTT

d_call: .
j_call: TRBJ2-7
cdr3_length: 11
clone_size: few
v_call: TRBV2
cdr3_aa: CASPRDGEQYF
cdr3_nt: TGTGCCTCCCCGCGGGACGGCGAGCAGTACTTC

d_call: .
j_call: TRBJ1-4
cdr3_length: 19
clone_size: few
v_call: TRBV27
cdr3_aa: CASSLSEPLERQIREKLFF
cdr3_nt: TGTGCCAGCAGTTTATCCGAACCTCTCGAGAGACAAATAAGGGAAAAACTGTTTTTT

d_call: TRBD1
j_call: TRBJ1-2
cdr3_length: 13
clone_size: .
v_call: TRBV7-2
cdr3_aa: CASSRQGLYGYTF
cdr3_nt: TGTGCCAGCAGTCGACAGGGACTCTATGGCTACACCTTC

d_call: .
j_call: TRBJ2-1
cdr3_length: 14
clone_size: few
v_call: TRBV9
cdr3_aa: CASSVDLEGNEQFF
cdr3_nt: TGTGCCAGCAGCGTAGATTTAGAGGGGAATGAGCAGTTCTTC

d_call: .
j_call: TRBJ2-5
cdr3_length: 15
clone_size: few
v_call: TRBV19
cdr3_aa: CASSMGRIYQETQYF
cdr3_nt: TGTGCCAGTAGTATGGGCAGGATTTACCAAGAGACCCAGTACTTC

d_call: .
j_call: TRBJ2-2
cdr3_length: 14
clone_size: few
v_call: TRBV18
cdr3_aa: CASSPQDGTGELFF
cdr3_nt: TGTGCCAGCTCGCCTCAAGACGGCACCGGGGAGCTGTTTTTT

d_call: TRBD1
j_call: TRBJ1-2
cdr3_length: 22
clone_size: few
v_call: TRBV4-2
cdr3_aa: CASMGGYPTGKSGDVASYGYTF
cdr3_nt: TGTGCCAGCATGGGTGGGTATCCGACAGGGAAGTCGGGGGACGTCGCCAGCTATGGCTACACCTTC

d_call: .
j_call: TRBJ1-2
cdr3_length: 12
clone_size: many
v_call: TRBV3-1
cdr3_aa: CASSQSQSGYTF
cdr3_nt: TGTGCCAGCAGCCAATCACAGTCTGGCTACACCTTC

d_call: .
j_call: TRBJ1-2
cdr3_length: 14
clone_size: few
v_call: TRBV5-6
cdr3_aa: CASSLELRNYGCTF
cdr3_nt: TGTGCCAGCAGCTTGGAACTTCGTAACTATGGCTGCACCTTC

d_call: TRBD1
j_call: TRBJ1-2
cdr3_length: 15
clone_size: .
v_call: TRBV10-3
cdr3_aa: CAISESPTGLYGYTF
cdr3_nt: TGTGCCATCAGTGAGTCTCCGACAGGGTTGTATGGCTACACCTTC

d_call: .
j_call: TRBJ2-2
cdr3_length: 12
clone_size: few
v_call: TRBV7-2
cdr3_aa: CASSLDGGELFF
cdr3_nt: TGTGCCAGCAGCCTAGATGGCGGGGAGCTGTTTTTT

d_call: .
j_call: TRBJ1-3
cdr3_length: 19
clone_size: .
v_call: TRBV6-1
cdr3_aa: CASSETFTGTFSSGNTIYF
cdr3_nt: TGTGCCAGCAGTGAAACCTTCACCGGGACTTTCAGCTCTGGAAACACCATATATTTT

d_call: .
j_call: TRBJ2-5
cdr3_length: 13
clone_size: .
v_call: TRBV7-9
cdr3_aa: CASSLAELETQYF
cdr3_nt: TGTGCCAGCAGCTTAGCGGAATTGGAGACCCAGTACTTC

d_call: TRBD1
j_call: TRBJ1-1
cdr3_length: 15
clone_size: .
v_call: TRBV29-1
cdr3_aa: CSVAAAGQGNTEAFF
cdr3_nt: TGCAGCGTCGCCGCTGCGGGACAGGGGAACACTGAAGCTTTCTTT

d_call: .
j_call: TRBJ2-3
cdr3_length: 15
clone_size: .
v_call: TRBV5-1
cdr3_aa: CASSLEGGGTDTQYF
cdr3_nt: TGCGCCAGCAGCTTGGAGGGTGGGGGCACAGATACGCAGTATTTT

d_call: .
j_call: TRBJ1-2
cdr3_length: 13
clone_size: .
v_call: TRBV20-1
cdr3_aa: CSAQGGNNYGYTF
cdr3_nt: TGCAGTGCCCAGGGAGGGAATAACTATGGCTACACCTTC

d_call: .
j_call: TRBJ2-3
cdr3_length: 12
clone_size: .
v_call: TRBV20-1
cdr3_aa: CSAGYGTDTQYF
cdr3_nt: TGCAGTGCTGGGTACGGCACAGATACGCAGTATTTT